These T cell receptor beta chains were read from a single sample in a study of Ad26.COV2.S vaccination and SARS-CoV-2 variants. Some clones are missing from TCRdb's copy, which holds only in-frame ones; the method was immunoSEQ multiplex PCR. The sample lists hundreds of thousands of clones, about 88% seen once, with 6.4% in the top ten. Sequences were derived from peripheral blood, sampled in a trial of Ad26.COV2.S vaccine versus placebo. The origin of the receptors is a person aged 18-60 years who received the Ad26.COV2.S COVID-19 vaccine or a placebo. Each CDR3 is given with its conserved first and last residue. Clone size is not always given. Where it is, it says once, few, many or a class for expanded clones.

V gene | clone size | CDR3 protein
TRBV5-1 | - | CASSLNRGDRAYEQYF
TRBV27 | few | CASISDRGGYNEQFF
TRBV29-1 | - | CSVELAANTGELFF
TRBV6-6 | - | CASSSQNSNQPQHF
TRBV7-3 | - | CASSLYRGPPYNEQFF
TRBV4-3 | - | CASSRAYTGELFF
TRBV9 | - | CASSVVGSLNTEAFF
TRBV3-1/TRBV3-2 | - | CASSQGGASTDTQYF
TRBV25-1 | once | CASSEPGQGNEKLFF
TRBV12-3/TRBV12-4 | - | CAGQQGPGTEAFF
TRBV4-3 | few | CASSQDRGNQPQHF
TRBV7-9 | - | CASSHNRDRGLINGGYTF
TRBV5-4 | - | CASSLAGRFNTEAFF
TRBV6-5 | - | CASSYSPGNYGYTF
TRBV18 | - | CASSPQTGMSSPLHF